This TCR beta chain is from a study of high-grade serous ovarian cancer treatment subgroups. On the study more broadly: Samples averaged around 14,000 reads and about 7,500 unique TCR beta rearrangements.

Overall study findings and caveats: TCR clonal relatedness correlated positively with neoantigen level. Bulk tumor TCR sequencing gave no spatial information. Different patients shared almost no repertoire; same-patient tumors shared about 0.11 to 0.79.

This CDR3 has 15 residues. The ends were cut back, 0 bases at V and 1 base at J, with 11 bases in the middle. Germline V gives CDR1 SGHRS, CDR2 YFSETQ. Tumor samples were obtained before definitive surgery or chemotherapy. As concerns this clone: What it binds is not known.

The method was immunoSEQ multiplex PCR; TCRdb's version includes in-frame clones alone and lacks a portion of them. The sample shows about 4,800 clones, over 65% of them seen only once. The specimen was tumor tissue. The clonotype comes from a human donor with high-grade serous ovarian cancer. The V gene is TRBV5-1, the J gene TRBJ2-7; tentatively, D is TRBD1 (6 bases). The CDR3 coding sequence is TGCGCCAGCAGCTTGGTTAGACAGGAGTCCTACGAGCAGTACTTC. This sequence encodes CASSLVRQESYEQYF.